This TCR beta chain was profiled in a study of T-cell reconstitution after alpha-beta-depleted transplantation in children. Regarding the study as a whole: Counts and diversity of T cells one year after transplant came mostly from newly produced T cells.

V lost 9 bases to trimming and J lost 4 bases, with 10 bases between them. The CDR3 sequence is 13 residues long. The TCRbeta library was prepared with unique molecular identifiers. MiXCR was run by TCRdb on the PCR reads, yielding one entry per CDR3 protein. This table has around 580,000 distinct CDR3 sequences, 23% appearing once. For this clonotype: Its specificity is unknown.

Sequencing used PBMCs, mostly from graft donor cells, obtained 360 days after TCRalphabeta/CD19-depleted stem cell transplant. The receptor was isolated from a boy under two years old who had a stem cell transplant for acute myeloid leukemia, so the T cells may come from the graft donor. The chain combines TRBV12-3 or TRBV12-4 with TRBJ1-6; D unresolved. The CDR3 bases are TGTGCCAGTCGCCAGTTTTATAATTCACCCCTCCACTTT. This codes for CASRQFYNSPLHF.